This is a list of T cell receptor beta chains from one sample in a study of cytomegalovirus exposure and HLA in healthy donors. The repertoire was sequenced with immunoSEQ multiplex PCR; TCRdb's copy has only in-frame clones and lacks some. The sample lists under 100,000 clones; about two thirds were seen once. Material: PBMCs. These TCRs come from a woman in her 50s in good health and CMV-seropositive. Each CDR3 is given with its conserved first and last residue. The order of the fields is V gene, J gene, D gene, clone size, CDR3 protein, CDR3 DNA. D genes are given only for firm matches. A clone size is listed for some rows: how often the clone was seen (once, few, many), or a class if it is expanded.

v_gene: TRBV19
j_gene: TRBJ2-3
d_gene: TRBD1
abundance: .
CDR3aa: CASSGNTGGTDTQYF
CDR3nt: TGTGCCAGTAGTGGAAACACAGGGGGCACAGATACGCAGTATTTT

v_gene: TRBV5-6
j_gene: TRBJ2-7
d_gene: TRBD1
abundance: .
CDR3aa: CASSLPGGSYEQYF
CDR3nt: TGTGCCAGCAGCCTGCCAGGGGGTAGCTACGAGCAGTACTTC

v_gene: TRBV5-4
j_gene: TRBJ1-2
d_gene: TRBD1
abundance: .
CDR3aa: CASSQAQGAGGYTF
CDR3nt: TGTGCCAGCAGCCAAGCACAGGGGGCGGGGGGCTACACCTTC

v_gene: TRBV11-3
j_gene: TRBJ2-3
d_gene: .
abundance: once
CDR3aa: CASSLERVDTQYF
CDR3nt: TGTGCCAGCAGCTTAGAGAGGGTGGATACGCAGTATTTT

v_gene: TRBV7-9
j_gene: TRBJ2-2
d_gene: TRBD2
abundance: .
CDR3aa: CASSPARVAGVSSGELFF
CDR3nt: TGTGCCAGCAGCCCCGCTCGGGTAGCGGGAGTTTCTTCCGGGGAGCTGTTTTTT

v_gene: TRBV27
j_gene: TRBJ2-1
d_gene: TRBD2
abundance: .
CDR3aa: CASSLAGTYNEQFF
CDR3nt: TGTGCCAGCAGTCTAGCGGGGACCTACAATGAGCAGTTCTTC

v_gene: TRBV7-7
j_gene: TRBJ2-1
d_gene: TRBD2
abundance: .
CDR3aa: CASSPRTSGINEQFF
CDR3nt: TGTGCTAGCAGCCCTCGGACTAGCGGGATCAATGAGCAGTTCTTC

v_gene: TRBV10-3
j_gene: TRBJ2-7
d_gene: TRBD2
abundance: .
CDR3aa: CAVRRAGGKSSGSYEQYF
CDR3nt: TGTGCCGTACGCCGTGCAGGGGGCAAGTCTAGCGGGAGCTACGAGCAGTACTTC

v_gene: TRBV6-6
j_gene: TRBJ2-7
d_gene: .
abundance: .
CDR3aa: CASSTFYEQYF
CDR3nt: TGTGCCAGCAGCACATTCTACGAGCAGTACTTC

v_gene: TRBV10-3
j_gene: TRBJ2-5
d_gene: TRBD2
abundance: .
CDR3aa: CAISESLAGAGETQYF
CDR3nt: TGTGCCATCAGTGAGTCCTTAGCGGGAGCGGGGGAGACCCAGTACTTC

v_gene: TRBV7-3
j_gene: TRBJ2-3
d_gene: TRBD2
abundance: .
CDR3aa: CASSTASGRRGDTQYF
CDR3nt: TGTGCCAGCAGCACGGCTAGCGGGAGGCGGGGAGATACGCAGTATTTT